This T cell receptor (beta chain) was sequenced in a study of T cells after yellow fever vaccination. Study findings and constraints: The study re-detected most primary-vaccination clones after the booster (around 96% CD4, approximately 87% CD8). The secondary response was weaker, and its peak arrived faster, on day 5 versus 15. Within FACS-sorted repertoires, abundant clonotypes contaminating from the bulk population could be present.

Germline CDR1 is MNHEY and CDR2 is SMNVEV (reference sequence). This CDR3 region has 14 residues. J lost 7 bases, V lost 3 bases, and 8 bases had no gene match. The 5'RACE template-switching step produced TCR cDNA and added a universal primer site and UMIs. TCRdb itself ran the 5' RACE reads through MiXCR, one entry per CDR3 protein. This table holds roughly 330,000 distinct CDR3 sequences, 3.5% to 4.5% found once. The table lists this clonotype with many counts. The antigen is undetermined. The rearrangement links TRBV27 to TRBJ2-7; TRBD2 agrees at 8 bases. The sample in question was PBMCs, obtained 5 days after the yellow fever booster vaccination. This TCR was sampled from a man younger than 30 who received the YFV17D yellow fever vaccine. The CDR3 spells CASSFSGREREQYF. The CDR3 DNA sequence: TGTGCCAGCAGTTTCTCCGGGAGGGAGAGGGAGCAGTACTTC.